This T cell receptor beta chain was recovered during a study of T cell responses to AZD1222 COVID-19 vaccine. Study results and limitations: Possibly, clonal diversity was underestimated; donors were largely white British and included more females. Spike-spanning, vaccine-associated CD4 TCRs were dominant at 160-218 and 743-854. Two AZD1222 doses significantly raised spike-specific TCR breadth and depth over controls. Only after the peak T cell response were repertoires sampled.

As to this clone: The antigen remains undetermined. Mismatch with germline at one junction end may stem from a read error.

Only in-frame clones appear in the TCRdb table, and some are missing; sequencing was by immunoSEQ multiplex PCR. The table records about 70,000 clones, around 84% of them present only once. There are 15 residues in the CDR3. Germline CDR1 reads MNHEY; CDR2 reads SVGEGT. The sequencing used peripheral blood, collected on day 0 of AZD1222 vaccination. The TCR originated in an adult in good health. V gene TRBV6-2 or TRBV6-3 combines with J gene TRBJ1-6; 8 bases line up with TRBD1. The DNA of the CDR3 is TGTGCCAGCAGTAACTCCGGGACAGGTTGGTCACCCCTCCACTTT. This codes for CASSNSGTGWSPLHF.